The clone carrying this T cell receptor (beta chain) showed up just a few times. Its matching antigen is unknown. Each donor who had ophthalmopathy showed moderate-to-severe activity, a CAS of ≥3, a NOSPECS of ≥4, and a duration under 3 months. For repertoire sequencing, the TCR beta CDR3 regions were amplified from RNA transcripts. RT-PCR with HTBI primers came first, then second-round multiplex PCR. TCRdb passed the multiplex PCR reads through MiXCR, listing each CDR3 protein once. The sample holds 350,000 or so distinct CDR3 sequences, under 20% seen once. The entry originates in a study of Graves' ophthalmopathy and Graves' hyperthyroidism. Looking at the study overall: There was a collection of peripheral blood at initial diagnosis, before any treatment.

Study-level results: For predicting ophthalmopathy progression, the model had roughly 70% sensitivity and 72% to 85% specificity.

Sequenced material: peripheral blood. This receptor was identified in an adult man with Graves' ophthalmopathy.

CDR3 residues: CASSQRQAGGVETQYF. The CDR3 DNA reads TGTGCCAGCAGCCAACGGCAGGCGGGAGGAGTGGAGACCCAGTACTTC. The chain recombines TRBV3-1 with TRBJ2-5; 8 bases map to TRBD2. This CDR3 region has 16 residues. Looked up from germline, CDR1 is LGHDT and CDR2 is YNNKEL (reference sequence). J was trimmed by 5 bases and V by 2 bases; bases with no gene match: 10.